The 18 T cell receptor beta chains below all came from one sample that was sequenced in a study of T cell responses to AZD1222 COVID-19 vaccine. The protocol was immunoSEQ multiplex PCR, while the TCRdb copy is restricted to in-frame clones and leaves out a portion. The data contain some 120,000 clones, 89% of them singletons. This specimen consisted of peripheral blood, obtained 28 days after the second AZD1222 dose. The receptors were sampled from an adult who received the AZD1222 COVID-19 vaccine.

The J gene is TRBJ1-5, the V gene TRBV24-1; perhaps TRBD1 as D (6 bases). Germline CDR1 is KGHDR and CDR2 is SFDVKD. The CDR3 covers 14 residues. Trimming pared 2 bases from V and 4 bases from J, leaving 8 bases between. CDR3 sequence: CATSDWTANQPQHF. The CDR3, as DNA: TGTGCCACCAGTGATTGGACAGCGAATCAGCCCCAGCATTTT.

The V call is TRBV19, the J call TRBJ2-2, with 7 bases identical to TRBD1. The V and J ends lost 3 bases and 1 base, in that order; junction bases with no gene match: 5. The CDR3 loop spans 16 amino acids. In germline, CDR1 is LNHDA, CDR2 SQIVND (reference sequence). The CDR3 sequence: CASSMRQGVNTGELFF. The CDR3 DNA sequence: TGTGCCAGTAGTATGCGGCAGGGGGTGAACACCGGGGAGCTGTTTTTT.

The chain has TRBV6-1 and TRBJ1-1; D possibly corresponds to TRBD1 (5 bases). Germline V CDR1 and CDR2: MNHNS, SASEGT. V was trimmed by 0 bases and J by 4 bases, leaving 12 bases between them. CDR3 length equals 15 residues. CDR3 in amino acids: CASSEAPRRGTEAFF. The CDR3, as DNA: TGTGCCAGCAGTGAAGCGCCCAGGAGGGGCACTGAAGCTTTCTTT.

V gene TRBV14 combines with J gene TRBJ2-7; D possibly corresponds to TRBD2 (5 bases). The germline V gene encodes CDR1 SGHDN and CDR2 FVKESK. CDR3 size: 16 residues. Trimming removed 3 bases at V and 7 bases at J, with 22 bases between. CDR3 sequence: CASSQDVRARVVEQYF. The CDR3 nucleotides are TGTGCCAGCAGCCAGGATGTGCGGGCCCGGGTAGTGGAGCAGTACTTC. The full variable domain, in which reference TRBV14 and TRBJ2-7 provide the parts outside the CDR3, is EAGVTQFPSHSVIEKGQTVTLRCDPISGHDNLYWYRRVMGKEIKFLLHFVKESKQDESGMPNNRFLAERTGGTYSTLKVQPAELEDSGVYFCASSQDVRARVVEQYFGPGTRLTVT.

V usage is TRBV5-6 and J usage is TRBJ2-1; D possibly matches TRBD1 or TRBD2 (6 bases each). Germline V CDR1 and CDR2: SGHDT, YYEEEE. CDR3 length equals 17 residues. Trimming removed 4 bases at V and 6 bases at J, with 23 bases between. The CDR3 sequence is CASSPAGRGGTSNEQFF. The CDR3 nucleotides read TGTGCCAGCAGCCCGGCAGGTCGGGGCGGGACAAGCAATGAGCAGTTCTTC.

The chain uses TRBV3-1 (or the pseudogene TRBV3-2) and TRBJ2-5; D is ambiguous. V was clipped by 0 bases and J by 2 bases, with 10 bases between them. The CDR3 totals 15 residues. Germline V gene sequence: CDR1 LGHDT, CDR2 YNNKEL (reference sequence). Written as DNA, the CDR3 is TGTGCCAGCAGCCAAGAGACACTCAGGCAAGAGACCCAGTACTTC. Its protein product is CASSQETLRQETQYF.

This rearrangement joins TRBV4-3 to TRBJ1-2; D gene ambiguous. The CDR3 is made up of 12 amino acids. Per germline, CDR1 LGHNA and CDR2 YSLEER. Trimming removed 4 bases from V and 5 bases from J, with 8 bases in between. The CDR3 nucleotides are TGCGCCAGCAGCCCGAGACCTTATGGCTACACCTTC. Translated, it gives CASSPRPYGYTF.

This clone was seen a single time. The J gene is TRBJ1-2, the V gene TRBV18, with no clear D. Germline CDR1 and CDR2: KGHSH and LQKENI. Trimming removed 0 bases at V and 0 bases at J, with 8 bases between. The CDR3 runs to 15 residues. The CDR3 loop reads CASSPPEGSNYGYTF. Written as DNA, the CDR3 is TGTGCCAGCTCACCACCGGAGGGATCTAACTATGGCTACACCTTC.

CDR3 DNA: TGTGCCAGTTCCCAGGGGGCGACTAATGAAAAACTGTTTTTT. Its protein is CASSQGATNEKLFF. The rearrangement joins TRBV5-6 to TRBJ1-4; 8 nucleotides line up with TRBD1. Trimming removed 8 bases from V and 2 bases from J; junction bases left unmatched: 5. CDR1 and CDR2 (germline): SGHDT, YYEEEE. CDR3 size: 14 residues.

J is TRBJ2-1 and V is TRBV10-3; D is ambiguous. V gave up 2 bases and J gave up 2 bases, with 10 bases separating them. There are 15 residues in the CDR3. Germline V lookup: CDR1 ENHRY, CDR2 SYGVKD. CDR3 region: CAISETDRTYNEQFF. DNA for the CDR3: TGTGCCATCAGTGAGACGGACCGAACCTACAATGAGCAGTTCTTC.

The chain carries TRBV6-6 and TRBJ2-1; 12 nucleotides line up with TRBD2. This CDR3 is built from 16 residues. CDR1 and CDR2 from the germline V gene are MNHNY and SVGAGI (reference sequence). Losses at the gene ends were 1 base for V and 6 bases for J; bases not matched to a gene: 4. DNA for the CDR3: TGTGCCAGCAGTTACTTTCCTAGCGGGAGGGGCAATGAGCAGTTCTTC. Translated, it gives CASSYFPSGRGNEQFF.

CDR3 protein: CSARERGEAFF. CDR3 DNA: TGCAGTGCTAGAGAGAGGGGTGAAGCTTTCTTT. V and J are TRBV20-1 and TRBJ1-1; tentatively, D is TRBD1 (5 bases). This CDR3 has 11 amino acids. The germline CDR1 and CDR2 sequences are DFQATT and SNEGSKA (reference sequence). V lost 0 bases, J lost 7 bases, and 6 bases lay in between.

The table lists this clone with a count of one. V and J are TRBV27 and TRBJ2-3; D is unclear. Looked up from germline, CDR1 is MNHEY and CDR2 is SMNVEV (reference sequence). The V end was cut by 6 bases, the J end by 0 bases, with 7 bases between. The CDR3 is 13 residues long. CDR3 DNA: TGTGCCAGCAGGATGGGAAGCACAGATACGCAGTATTTT. Translation gives CASRMGSTDTQYF.

The sample holds one count of this clone. V is TRBV6-2 or TRBV6-3 and J is TRBJ1-4, with D maybe TRBD1 (5 bases). The CDR3 is 17 residues long. CDR1 is MNHEY, CDR2 SVGEGT, per germline. V was trimmed by 5 bases and J by 1 base, leaving 17 bases between them. The CDR3 DNA is TGTGCCAGCAGTCTGGGACGGGGGATGGGAACTAATGAAAAACTGTTTTTT. It encodes CASSLGRGMGTNEKLFF.

The table lists this clone with a few counts. The gene calls are TRBV18 and TRBJ1-3; D unclear. V was trimmed by 1 base and J by 4 bases, leaving 11 bases between them. Germline CDR1 and CDR2: KGHSH and LQKENI. The CDR3 sequence is 15 residues long. The DNA for the CDR3 is TGTGCCAGCTCACCACGTCCGGGGTCCGGAAACACCATATATTTT. Translation: CASSPRPGSGNTIYF.

This sequence joins TRBV7-2 and TRBJ1-1; D unclear. Between the trimmed V and J ends, which lost 4 bases and 6 bases, there was a span of 18 bases. The CDR3 has 15 amino acids. From germline, CDR1 is SGHTA and CDR2 FQGNSA. CDR3 sequence: CASSSSEGPGSEAFF. The CDR3 DNA reads TGTGCCAGCAGCTCCTCGGAGGGCCCCGGGTCTGAAGCTTTCTTT.

The CDR3 here is CASSTQGAGVPYEQYF. Here the CDR3 DNA reads TGTGCCAGCAGTACTCAGGGGGCGGGAGTCCCCTACGAGCAGTACTTC. The J gene is TRBJ2-7, the V gene TRBV27; TRBD1 is a possible D gene (8 bases). This CDR3 region has 16 residues. Trimming took off 5 bases at V and 2 bases at J, with 19 bases between the two ends. The V gene's germline CDR1 is MNHEY and CDR2 SMNVEV (reference sequence).

The rearrangement uses TRBV2 and TRBJ2-3; D is undetermined. The CDR3 totals 13 residues. Trimming took 7 bases from V and 5 from J, leaving 13 bases between them. In germline, CDR1 is SNHLY, CDR2 FYNNEI. The CDR3 DNA follows: TGTGCCAGCAATCCGGAAAGGTTAGATACGCAGTATTTT. Its translation: CASNPERLDTQYF.